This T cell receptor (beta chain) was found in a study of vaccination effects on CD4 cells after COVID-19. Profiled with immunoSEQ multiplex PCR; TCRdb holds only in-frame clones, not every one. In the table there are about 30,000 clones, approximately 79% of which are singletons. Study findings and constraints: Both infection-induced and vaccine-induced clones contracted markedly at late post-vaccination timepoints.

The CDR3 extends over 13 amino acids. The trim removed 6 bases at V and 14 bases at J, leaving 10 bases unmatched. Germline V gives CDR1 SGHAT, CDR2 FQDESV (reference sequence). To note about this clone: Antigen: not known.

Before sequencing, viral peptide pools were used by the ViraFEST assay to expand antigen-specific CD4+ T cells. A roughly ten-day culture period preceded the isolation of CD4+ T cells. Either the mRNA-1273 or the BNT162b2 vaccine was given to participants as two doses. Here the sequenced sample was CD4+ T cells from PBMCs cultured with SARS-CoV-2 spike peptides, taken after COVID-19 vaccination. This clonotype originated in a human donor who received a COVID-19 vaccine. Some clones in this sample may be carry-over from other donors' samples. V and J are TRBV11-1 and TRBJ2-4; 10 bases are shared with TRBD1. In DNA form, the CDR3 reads TGTGCCAGCAGTCGGGACAGGGGAGGCCTAAAGTACTTC. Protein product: CASSRDRGGLKYF. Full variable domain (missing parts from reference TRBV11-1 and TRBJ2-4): EAEVAQSPRYKITEKSQAVAFWCDPISGHATLYWYRQILGQGPELLVQFQDESVVDDSQLPKDRFSAERLKGVDSTLKIQPAELGDSAMYLCASSRDRGGLKYFGAGTRLSVL.